This T cell receptor beta chain comes out of a study of beta chain features in type 1 diabetes (dated by TCRdb to 2016 to 2019). For the wider study: No differences in mean age, gender distribution, total cell number or subset yield were found between patients and healthy donors. Whereas all 28 donors provided naive and central memory subsets, regulatory and stem cell-like memory subsets were isolated from just 8 patients and about 8 healthy donors. In the study, recently diagnosed type 1 diabetes patients and matched healthy donors were compared on the TCRB repertoires of their sorted circulating CD4+ T cell subsets. Across all samples, fewer than 110,000,000 sorted cells were examined, and cell number per subset correlated strongly with RNA yield.

Each donor gave one peripheral blood draw, roughly 120 mL on average, collected into heparinised tubes. Naive, central memory, regulatory and stem cell-like memory CD4+ T cells were sorted on a BD FACSAria II using a panel including CD45RO, CCR7, CD25, CD127, CD95 and CD27. A purity above 95% was achieved for all sorted populations. PBMCs were isolated immediately by Lymphoprep density gradient centrifugation and stained directly without culture. To minimize batch effects, samples were stained and sorted in pairs, one healthy donor with one patient per experiment. Broad study findings and their caveats: In all four CD4+ subsets, TCRB CDR3 length was moderately but significantly shorter in type 1 diabetes patients. Patients with type 1 diabetes made fewer insertions and deleted more nucleotides at VDJ recombination sites, implying thymic rearrangement abnormalities. Only small numbers of individuals were included in the HLA sub-analyses, which left unresolved whether HLA type had any influence on TCRB rearrangement. PCR might favor shorter templates, but patient and control samples were amplified and corrected together, so any skew would affect both groups equally. Naive, central memory and regulatory TCRB repertoires appeared more similar among patients than among healthy donors. Because cDNA was sequenced instead of genomic DNA, activated cells with high expression could be over-represented, although the groups did not differ in activation or CD3 levels.

CDR1 and CDR2 (SGHNT, YYREEE) derive from the germline V gene (reference sequence). V loses 9 bases, J loses 4 bases, and the germline ends lie 11 bases apart. The CDR3 goes from the cysteine to the phenylalanine over 11 residues. Just the 33-base CDR3 DNA is kept, in frame starting at base 1. About this clone: Its antigen is not yet known. Base qualities are not provided; no much larger clone lies one nucleotide away.

The entire amount of isolated RNA was reverse transcribed using the High Capacity cDNA Reverse Transcription Kit, so the sequenced TCRB transcripts were expressed ones. Naive, central memory and regulatory T cell samples underwent deep immunoSEQ sequencing, averaging approximately 3.3 million total reads per sample. Sorted cells were lysed in RLT buffer, and RNA was extracted using DNase-treated RNeasy Micro or Mini kits according to cell number. To prevent cross-contamination, every cell subset was processed on its own, while patient and healthy donor samples were processed together. The immunoSEQ multiplex PCR was used to amplify TCRB sequences from cDNA, yielding 87-bp fragments that span the CDR3 region. Sequencing of the amplicons was performed on the Illumina HiSeq platform. The study's own analysis went as follows. Synthetic template baselines were used to correct PCR bias computationally, reads within Hamming distance 2 were collapsed together, and singletons that could not be merged were discarded. Reads were aligned against IMGT to assign V, D and J genes, CDR3 length and insertions or deletions at six rearrangement sites. Within each subset, clonotype counts were normalized to sorted cell number, and only after that were true diversity and Gini coefficients computed with the tcR R package. The overlap coefficient, calculated on TCRB nucleotide sequences, was used to measure repertoire sharing. TCRdb took over this immuneACCESS table, retaining in-frame rearrangements with V and J assigned. Such tables are incomplete; in checked studies, under half of the missing clones stem from an unresolved V gene, and the remainder is unexplained. That table is the source of V, J and clone size, and D and trimming were worked out from the DNA. Present in this sample are 240,000 or so clones, 27% of which were seen just once. The biggest ten clones account for more than 3% of the sample.

The sample comprised central memory CD4+ T cells from blood. This receptor chain uses TRBV5-4 and TRBJ2-7, with an unclear D gene assignment. The sequence was obtained from a man aged 25 to 40 in good health. In nucleotide form, the sequence is TGTGCCACAACTGGTGAATACGAGCAGTACTTC. Its protein reads: CATTGEYEQYF. With the portions outside the CDR3 filled from the reference TRBV5-4 and TRBJ2-7 genes, the complete variable region becomes ETGVTQSPTHLIKTRGQQVTLRCSSQSGHNTVSWYQQALGQGPQFIFQYYREEENGRGNFPPRFSGLQFPNYSSELNVNALELDDSALYLCATTGEYEQYFGPGTRLTVT.